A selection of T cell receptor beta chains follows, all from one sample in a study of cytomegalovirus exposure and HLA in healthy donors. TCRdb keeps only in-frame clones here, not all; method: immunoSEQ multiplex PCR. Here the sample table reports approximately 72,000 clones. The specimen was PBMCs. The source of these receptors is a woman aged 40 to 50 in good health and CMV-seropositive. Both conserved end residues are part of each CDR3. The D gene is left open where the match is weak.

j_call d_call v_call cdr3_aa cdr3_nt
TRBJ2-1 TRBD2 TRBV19 CASSMAPLAGGLSEQFF TGTGCCAGTAGTATGGCCCCTCTAGCGGGAGGGCTTAGTGAGCAGTTCTTC
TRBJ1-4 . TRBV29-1 CSVDGGAGEKLFF TGCAGCGTGGACGGGGGAGCGGGTGAAAAACTGTTTTTT
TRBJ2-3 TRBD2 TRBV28 CASSLLAGGTDTQYF TGTGCCAGCAGTTTACTAGCGGGAGGCACAGATACGCAGTATTTT
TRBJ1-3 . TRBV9 CASSFSGPGVSSGNTIYF TGTGCCAGCAGCTTTAGCGGGCCAGGGGTCTCCTCTGGAAACACCATATATTTT
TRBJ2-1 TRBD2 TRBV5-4 CASSKTSGGRGDEQFF TGTGCCAGCAGCAAGACTAGCGGGGGCCGCGGGGATGAGCAGTTCTTC
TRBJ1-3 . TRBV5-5 CASSLGVSGNTIYF TGTGCCAGCAGCTTAGGGGTTTCTGGAAACACCATATATTTT
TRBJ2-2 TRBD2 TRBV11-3 CASSSTFGLAGGPRELFF TGTGCCAGCAGCTCCACCTTCGGACTAGCGGGAGGGCCCCGGGAGCTGTTTTTT
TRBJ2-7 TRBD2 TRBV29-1 CSVDSSGVSSYEQYF TGCAGCGTTGATTCCAGCGGGGTGAGCTCCTACGAGCAGTACTTC
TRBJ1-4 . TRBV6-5 CASSYQEGEKLFF TGTGCCAGCAGTTACCAGGAGGGTGAAAAACTGTTTTTT
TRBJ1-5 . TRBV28 CASSLWGGPDSNQPQHF TGTGCCAGCAGTTTATGGGGGGGGCCCGATAGCAATCAGCCCCAGCATTTT
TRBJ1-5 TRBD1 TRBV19 CATRQGARSNQPQHF TGTGCCACTCGACAGGGGGCGCGGAGCAATCAGCCCCAGCATTTT